The 13 T cell receptor beta chains reported below all come from one sample, sequenced in a study of blood T cell repertoires in COVID-19 (TCRdb year 2020). The library was built by means of the immunoSEQ multiplex PCR assay. In its TCRdb copy, this immuneACCESS table keeps in-frame sequences only and misses some clones. Where compared with another copy, unresolved V genes explain less than half of these, and the others have no known cause. The sample profile shows roughly 30,000 clones; over 75% of them were found once. The ten largest clones represent approximately 7.9% of the sample. The sample comprised peripheral blood. These receptors originate from a man aged 60 to 75 with COVID-19, enrolled during active disease.

The chain couples TRBV5-4 to TRBJ2-7, with D uncertain. Germline V lookup: CDR1 SGHNT, CDR2 YYREEE (reference sequence). This CDR3 has 12 residues. Between the trimmed V and J ends, which lost 1 base and 3 bases, there was a span of 5 bases. CDR3 sequence reads: CASSLNSYEQYF. The CDR3 DNA is TGTGCCAGCAGCTTGAACAGCTACGAGCAGTACTTC.

This sequence joins TRBV10-2 and TRBJ2-7; TRBD2 aligns across 9 bases. V gave up 0 bases and J gave up 5 bases; unmatched junction bases: 11. Germline values: CDR1 WSHSY, CDR2 SAAADI. This CDR3 is built from 17 residues. The CDR3 sequence: CASSESAKLAGQDEQYF. The DNA for the CDR3 is TGCGCCAGCAGTGAGTCGGCAAAGCTAGCGGGGCAGGACGAGCAGTACTTC.

The rearrangement joins TRBV21-1 to TRBJ1-3; TRBD1 is the table's D call and was not checked against the DNA. TRBV21-1 is a pseudogene locus. This CDR3 spans 15 amino acids. The CDR3 nucleotides are TGTGCCAGCAGCTCAGACAGGGACTCTGGAAACACCATATATTTT. Its protein is CASSSDRDSGNTIYF.

The rearrangement uses TRBV19 and TRBJ1-5, with 7 bases aligning to TRBD1. The germline CDR1 and CDR2 sequences are LNHDA and SQIVND (reference sequence). The CDR3 covers 15 residues. With V trimmed by 7 bases and J by 0 bases, 6 bases remained unmatched. CDR3: CASKGADYSNQPQHF. CDR3 DNA: TGTGCCAGTAAGGGGGCTGATTATAGCAATCAGCCCCAGCATTTT.

This clone was recorded once. The chain carries TRBV6-5 and TRBJ2-1, with D unclear. Germline CDR1 and CDR2: MNHEY and SVGAGI. The CDR3 is made up of 15 amino acids. Trimming shortened V by 8 bases and J by 0 bases, and 14 bases separated the two germline ends. The CDR3 DNA is TGTGCCAGCCTAAAGCTCTTGAGCTCCTACAATGAGCAGTTCTTC. Translating it yields CASLKLLSSYNEQFF.

This sequence joins TRBV20-1 and TRBJ1-1; TRBD1 matches 7 bases. Per germline, CDR1 DFQATT and CDR2 SNEGSKA (reference sequence). This CDR3 is built from 14 residues. Trimming took 3 bases from V and 7 from J; bases not matched to a gene: 11. The CDR3 DNA is TGCAGTGCTAGTGACCCAGGGGGGTCCGGTGAAGCTTTCTTT. Its translation is CSASDPGGSGEAFF.

V gene TRBV4-3 combines with J gene TRBJ1-1; maybe TRBD1 (6 bases). The CDR3 is made up of 16 amino acids. Germline V gene data show CDR1 as LGHNA and CDR2 as YSLEER. With 4 bases removed from V and 0 bases from J, the gap between germline ends came to 15 bases. The CDR3 DNA reads as TGCGCCAGCAGCCCGGGGGGCAGCAGAATGAACACTGAAGCTTTCTTT. Protein: CASSPGGSRMNTEAFF.

The CDR3 DNA is TGTGCCAGTAGTATGCAGCTTCGGCAGGGACACGCCGGAAACACCATATATTTT. It translates to CASSMQLRQGHAGNTIYF. V and J are TRBV19 and TRBJ1-3; TRBD1 is a possible D gene (6 bases). V shed 3 bases and J shed 4 bases, with 22 bases lying between them. The CDR3 covers 18 residues. Germline lookup yields CDR1 LNHDA and CDR2 SQIVND (reference sequence). Full variable domain (remainder filled in from reference TRBV19 and TRBJ1-3): DGGITQSPKYLFRKEGQNVTLSCEQNLNHDAMYWYRQDPGQGLRLIYYSQIVNDFQKGDIAEGYSVSREKKESFPLTVTSAQKNPTAFYLCASSMQLRQGHAGNTIYFGEGSWLTVV.

The chain couples TRBV10-3 to TRBJ1-2; TRBD1 is a possible D gene (5 bases). The CDR3 runs 17 residues. V shed 0 bases and J shed 5 bases, with 19 bases lying between them. Germline values: CDR1 ENHRY, CDR2 SYGVKD. CDR3 nucleotide sequence: TGTGCCATCAGTGAGTCACTGTCCAGGGCATATGAATATGGCTACACCTTC. Translating it yields CAISESLSRAYEYGYTF.

This sequence joins TRBV4-2 and TRBJ2-7; 9 bases fit TRBD2. Trimming at V came to 0 bases and at J to 5 bases, leaving 8 bases not matched to a gene. The CDR3 has 16 amino acids. In germline, CDR1 is LGHNA, CDR2 YNFKEQ. The CDR3 DNA follows: TGTGCCAGCAGCCAAGATTGGGCGGGGGGGTTCGACGAGCAGTACTTC. Translated, it gives CASSQDWAGGFDEQYF.

The rearrangement joins TRBV19 to TRBJ1-1; D is undetermined. The length of the CDR3 is 15 residues. Germline assignment: CDR1 LNHDA and CDR2 SQIVND (reference sequence). The germline V and J ends were trimmed by 10 bases and 2 bases, with 20 bases remaining between them. CDR3 DNA sequence: TGTGCCACTAGCGGCTTGGGCAGTGCAAACACTGAAGCTTTCTTT. It specifies CATSGLGSANTEAFF.

The V and J genes are TRBV9 and TRBJ2-7; possibly TRBD2 for D (6 bases). The CDR3 consists of 15 residues. V lost 5 bases and J 3 bases, leaving 18 bases between the germline ends. The germline V gene encodes CDR1 SGDLS and CDR2 YYNGEE. Here the CDR3 reads CASSNRAGPIYEQYF. In DNA, the CDR3 is TGTGCCAGCAGTAATCGTGCGGGGCCGATCTACGAGCAGTACTTC.

V is TRBV2 and J is TRBJ2-2, with a weak D call TRBD2 (5 bases). The CDR3 totals 13 residues. V was trimmed by 9 bases and J by 6 bases, leaving 14 bases between them. The germline CDR1 and CDR2 sequences are SNHLY and FYNNEI. The CDR3 loop reads CASLERVSGELFF. For the CDR3, the DNA is TGTGCCAGTCTGGAGAGGGTCTCCGGGGAGCTGTTTTTT.